This T cell receptor (beta chain) was captured by sequencing in a study of shared clonotypes between healthy human individuals. Sequencing used immunoSEQ multiplex PCR; TCRdb keeps in-frame clones, though not all of them. The sample has approximately 640,000 clones; about 92% are singletons. Losses at the gene ends were 3 bases for V and 3 bases for J; bases not matched to a gene: 8. This CDR3 comprises 16 residues. From germline, CDR1 is SGDLS and CDR2 YYNGEE. The specimen sequenced was memory CD8+ T cells from PBMCs. As for subset: CD45RO+ cells pooled with CCR7-negative TemRA cells. The TCR sequence derives from a man between 18 and 35 years old in good health. Some clones in this sample may be carry-over from other donors' samples. The chain joins TRBV9 to TRBJ2-3, with 9 bases lining up with TRBD2. CDR3 residues: CASSELSSGRTDTQYF. The CDR3 DNA follows: TGTGCCAGCAGCGAATTAAGTAGCGGGAGAACAGATACGCAGTATTTT.